This passage covers 5 T cell receptor beta chains from one sample sequenced in a study of blood T cells in healthy people across ages. A second PCR, run for about 7 to 11 cycles, used a sample-barcoded 5' primer plus a J-beta primer mix. TCRdb reprocessed the 5' RACE reads with MiXCR, giving one entry per CDR3 protein. The sample has approximately 1,700,000 distinct CDR3 sequences; about two fifths are singletons. Sequenced material: blood. These receptors all stem from a human donor in good health.

This clonotype has a count of ten or more. The chain has TRBV11-2 and TRBJ2-1; 10 bases line up with TRBD2. Germline lookup yields CDR1 SGHAT and CDR2 FQNNGV. The CDR3 has 16 residues. V shed 3 bases, J shed 0 bases, and the junction held 2 bases outside the gene matches. CDR3 nucleotides: TGTGCCAGCAGCTTTAGCGGGGGGTACTCCTACAATGAGCAGTTCTTC. Its translation is CASSFSGGYSYNEQFF.

This clonotype was detected a few times. V usage is TRBV5-1 and J usage is TRBJ1-2; a possible D gene is TRBD1 (6 bases). Trimming took off 3 bases at V and 8 bases at J, with 20 bases between the two ends. The germline V gene has CDR1 SGHRS and CDR2 YFSETQ. This CDR3 is built from 15 residues. The DNA of the CDR3 is TGCGCCAGCAGCTATGACCCGACAGGCGAAGGCGGCTACACCTTC. Translation gives CASSYDPTGEGGYTF.

Comments on this clonotype: Its ends do not fully match the called genes, so a read error is possible. Here the CDR3 DNA reads TGTGCCGGCAGCTTGGCCGATGTTAACTATGGCTACACCTTC. Translating gives CAGSLADVNYGYTF. This sequence joins TRBV5-5 and TRBJ1-2; D not certain. Germline CDR1 is SGHKS and CDR2 is YYEKEE (reference sequence). CDR3 length: 14 residues. Based on the CDR3 plus reference TRBV5-5 and TRBJ1-2, the full variable domain is DAGVTQSPTHLIKTRGQQVTLRCSPISGHKSVSWYQQVLGQGPQFIFQYYEKEERGRGNFPDRFSARQFPNYSSELNVNALLLGDSALYLCAGSLADVNYGYTFGSGTRLTVV.

The V call is TRBV20-1, the J call TRBJ2-1; 7 bases map to TRBD2. J gave up 5 bases and V 5 bases, and 6 bases lay outside the gene matches. Per the germline V gene, CDR1 is DFQATT and CDR2 is SNEGSKA (reference sequence). The CDR3 totals 13 residues. This CDR3 reads CSAFRDYNNEQFF. CDR3 in DNA: TGCAGTGCTTTCCGGGACTATAACAATGAGCAGTTCTTC.

This clonotype was seen only a few times. The chain links TRBV12-3 or TRBV12-4 to TRBJ2-5; tentatively, D is TRBD1 (6 bases). V gave up 3 bases and J gave up 3 bases, with 14 bases separating them. The CDR3 spans 15 residues. CDR3 DNA sequence: TGTGCCAGCAGTTTCGCAGGGGTTGAGAAAGAGACCCAGTACTTC. Amino acid sequence: CASSFAGVEKETQYF.